This record concerns one T cell receptor beta chain sequence. Antigen unknown. This entry comes from a study of neoadjuvant nivolumab and ipilimumab in lung cancer. Across the whole study: Nivolumab 3 mg/kg was given days 1, 15 and 29, plus ipilimumab 1 mg/kg day 1 in combination. Study-level points and caveats: Blood richness before therapy tracked richness in tumors resected after neoadjuvant therapy. TCR sequencing covered a small number of samples. Only two of four nivolumab-treated tumors gained richness and clonality by surgery.

Clones were read by immunoSEQ multiplex PCR, and TCRdb kept only the in-frame ones, dropping some. The table shows about 10,000 clones, with approximately 71% occurring only once. Germline-derived CDR1 and CDR2 are MNHEY and SVGAGI. The length of the CDR3 is 14 residues. The V end was cut by 6 bases, the J end by 1 base, with 9 bases between. This TCR was sampled from an adult with non-small cell lung cancer. Some clones in this sample may be carry-over from other donors' samples. The source was tumor tissue, collected after neoadjuvant nivolumab, alone or with ipilimumab, at or shortly before surgery. The rearrangement joins TRBV6-5 to TRBJ2-2, with no clear D. CDR3 protein: CASRNLENTGELFF. The CDR3 DNA reads as TGTGCCAGCAGAAATCTAGAGAACACCGGGGAGCTGTTTTTT.